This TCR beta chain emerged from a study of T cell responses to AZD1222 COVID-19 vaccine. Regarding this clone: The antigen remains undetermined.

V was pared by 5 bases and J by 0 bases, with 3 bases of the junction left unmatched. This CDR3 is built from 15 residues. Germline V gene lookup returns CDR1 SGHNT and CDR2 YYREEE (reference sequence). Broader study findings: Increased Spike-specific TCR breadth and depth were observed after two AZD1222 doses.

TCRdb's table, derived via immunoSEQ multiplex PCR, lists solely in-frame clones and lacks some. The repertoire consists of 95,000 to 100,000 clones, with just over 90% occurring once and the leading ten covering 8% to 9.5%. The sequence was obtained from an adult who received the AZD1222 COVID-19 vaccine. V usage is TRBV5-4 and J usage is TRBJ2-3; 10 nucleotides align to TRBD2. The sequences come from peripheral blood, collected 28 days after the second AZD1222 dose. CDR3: CASSSTSGSTDTQYF. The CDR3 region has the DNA TGTGCCAGCAGTTCGACTAGCGGGAGCACAGATACGCAGTATTTT.